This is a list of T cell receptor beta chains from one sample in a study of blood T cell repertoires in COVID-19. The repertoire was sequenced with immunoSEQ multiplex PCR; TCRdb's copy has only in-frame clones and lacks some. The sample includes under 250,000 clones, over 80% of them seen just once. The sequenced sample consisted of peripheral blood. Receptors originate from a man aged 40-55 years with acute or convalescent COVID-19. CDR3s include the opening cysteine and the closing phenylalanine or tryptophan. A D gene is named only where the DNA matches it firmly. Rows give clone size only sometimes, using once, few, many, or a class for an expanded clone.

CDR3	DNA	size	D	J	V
CASSGRLAGEVGELFF	TGCGCCAGCAGCGGGAGGCTAGCGGGAGAGGTCGGGGAGCTGTTTTTT	NA	TRBD2	TRBJ2-2	TRBV5-1
CASSGWEEAQFF	TGTGCCAGCAGCGGCTGGGAGGAAGCTCAGTTCTTC	NA	NA	TRBJ2-1	TRBV5-8
CASSSSGGGTEAFF	TGTGCCAGCAGCTCGAGTGGGGGAGGCACTGAAGCTTTCTTT	NA	NA	TRBJ1-1	TRBV7-2
CATSRDAGRFSYEQYF	TGTGCCACCAGCAGAGATGCGGGCAGATTTTCCTACGAGCAGTACTTC	NA	NA	TRBJ2-7	TRBV15
CASGDRAYYGNTIYF	TGTGCCAGCGGGGACAGGGCCTATTATGGAAACACCATATATTTT	NA	TRBD1	TRBJ1-3	TRBV25-1
CAWSSGTGKLAKETQYF	TGTGCCTGGAGTTCGGGGACAGGGAAGTTGGCCAAAGAGACCCAGTACTTC	few	TRBD1	TRBJ2-5	TRBV30
CAISGTDNSPLHF	TGTGCCATCTCAGGCACCGATAATTCACCCCTCCACTTT	NA	NA	TRBJ1-6	TRBV10-3
CASSPETGRNSPLHF	TGTGCCAGCAGTCCTGAGACAGGGAGGAATTCACCCCTCCACTTT	NA	TRBD1	TRBJ1-6	TRBV2
CASRLDFSNQPQHF	TGTGCCAGCAGACTAGACTTCAGCAATCAGCCCCAGCATTTT	once	NA	TRBJ1-5	TRBV6-5
CASSYVRGRAVDTQYF	TGTGCCAGCAGTTACGTACGCGGGAGGGCCGTAGATACGCAGTATTTT	few	TRBD2	TRBJ2-3	TRBV6-2/TRBV6-3
CASTVGVAGGDEQFF	TGTGCCAGCACCGTCGGGGTAGCGGGAGGTGATGAGCAGTTCTTC	NA	TRBD2	TRBJ2-1	TRBV7-9
CASSQEAGESYEQYF	TGCGCCAGCAGCCAAGAGGCGGGGGAGAGCTACGAGCAGTACTTC	NA	TRBD2	TRBJ2-7	TRBV4-3
CARDRQGPNYGYTF	TGTGCCAGAGATAGACAGGGACCCAACTATGGCTACACCTTC	NA	NA	TRBJ1-2	TRBV21-1
CASSRATGEETQYF	TGTGCCAGCTCCAGGGCTACAGGGGAGGAGACCCAGTACTTC	once	TRBD1	TRBJ2-5	TRBV18
CASSLEAGLSHSSYNEQFF	TGTGCCAGCAGCTTGGAGGCGGGACTATCCCACAGCTCCTACAATGAGCAGTTCTTC	NA	TRBD2	TRBJ2-1	TRBV5-8
CASSEIAGVDRGEQFF	TGTGCCAGCAGTGAAATAGCGGGAGTGGATCGAGGTGAGCAGTTCTTC	few	TRBD2	TRBJ2-1	TRBV2
CASSLATSYDGYTF	TGTGCCAGCAGCTTAGCGACATCTTACGATGGCTACACCTTC	NA	NA	TRBJ1-2	TRBV7-9
CASSPADIPHEQFF	TGTGCCAGCTCACCAGCCGACATCCCCCATGAGCAGTTCTTC	NA	NA	TRBJ2-1	TRBV18
CASSTASGRKQNEQFF	TGTGCCAGCAGTACGGCTAGCGGGAGAAAACAAAATGAGCAGTTCTTC	NA	TRBD2	TRBJ2-1	TRBV6-2/TRBV6-3
CASSSQVAPWYF	TGTGCCAGCAGCTCCCAGGTGGCACCTTGGTATTTT	NA	NA	TRBJ2-3	TRBV7-8
CASSKQGETGNTIYF	TGTGCCAGCAGCAAACAGGGGGAAACTGGAAACACCATATATTTT	NA	TRBD1	TRBJ1-3	TRBV7-8
CASRGPTNEKLFF	TGTGCCAGTAGGGGGCCAACTAATGAAAAACTGTTTTTT	NA	NA	TRBJ1-4	TRBV19
CASSQSSGNRISPLHF	TGTGCCAGCAGCCAAAGTTCGGGAAATAGGATCTCACCCCTCCACTTT	NA	NA	TRBJ1-6	TRBV3-1/TRBV3-2
CASSYATGGDQPQHF	TGTGCCAGCAGTTACGCGACAGGGGGAGATCAGCCCCAGCATTTT	NA	TRBD1	TRBJ1-5	TRBV6-5
CASSDYGSRSTDTQYF	TGTGCCAGCAGTGACTACGGGTCTCGGAGCACAGATACGCAGTATTTT	NA	NA	TRBJ2-3	TRBV25-1
CASGFSGEQFF	TGTGCCAGCGGGTTTAGCGGTGAGCAGTTCTTC	NA	NA	TRBJ2-1	TRBV9
CASSRGGSANYGYTF	TGTGCCAGCAGCCGAGGAGGGAGCGCTAACTATGGCTACACCTTC	NA	NA	TRBJ1-2	TRBV14
CASKEPATDTQYF	TGCGCCAGCAAGGAGCCCGCCACAGATACGCAGTATTTT	NA	NA	TRBJ2-3	TRBV10-2
CASTPASGSYEQYF	TGTGCCAGCACCCCGGCCAGCGGGAGCTACGAGCAGTACTTC	NA	TRBD2	TRBJ2-7	TRBV6-5
CASRGSRGDRGLNEQYF	TGTGCCAGCAGGGGTTCCCGGGGGGACAGGGGGTTAAACGAGCAGTACTTC	NA	TRBD1	TRBJ2-7	TRBV4-2
CAISSTSENGNEQFF	TGTGCCATCAGCTCGACTAGCGAGAACGGGAATGAGCAGTTCTTC	NA	TRBD2	TRBJ2-1	TRBV10-3
CASSPGDQRETLETQYF	TGTGCCAGCTCCCCCGGGGATCAGCGGGAGACCCTAGAGACCCAGTACTTC	NA	TRBD2	TRBJ2-5	TRBV18
CSVEDFPSYTF	TGCAGCGTTGAAGATTTTCCCAGCTACACCTTC	NA	NA	TRBJ1-2	TRBV29-1
CASSSRDRRGRGEAFF	TGTGCCAGCAGCTCTCGGGACAGACGGGGACGGGGTGAAGCTTTCTTT	NA	TRBD1	TRBJ1-1	TRBV5-5
CASSLEDRGTEAFF	TGCGCCAGCAGCTTGGAGGACAGGGGAACTGAAGCTTTCTTT	NA	TRBD1	TRBJ1-1	TRBV5-1
CASSPSRGATGANVLTF	TGTGCCAGCAGCCCTAGTCGTGGAGCAACGGGGGCCAACGTCCTGACTTTC	NA	NA	TRBJ2-6	TRBV5-4
CASSPVAGGYEQYF	TGTGCCAGCTCACCCGTAGCTGGAGGGTACGAGCAGTACTTC	few	NA	TRBJ2-7	TRBV18
CASSYDSGIFGGGELFF	TGCGCCAGCAGCTACGATAGCGGGATTTTTGGTGGCGGGGAGCTGTTTTTT	NA	TRBD2	TRBJ2-2	TRBV5-1
CASRPIQDSPLHF	TGTGCCAGCAGACCTATTCAGGATTCACCCCTCCACTTT	NA	NA	TRBJ1-6	TRBV6-6
CASVRDMNTEAFF	TGTGCCAGCGTTAGAGACATGAACACTGAAGCTTTCTTT	NA	NA	TRBJ1-1	TRBV12-3/TRBV12-4
CASRGQGNNEKLFF	TGTGCCAGTAGAGGCCAGGGCAATAATGAAAAACTGTTTTTT	NA	NA	TRBJ1-4	TRBV19
CASSEAGGDNQPQHF	TGTGCCAGCAGTGAAGCCGGCGGGGACAATCAGCCCCAGCATTTT	NA	NA	TRBJ1-5	TRBV25-1
CASSSRRNSPLHF	TGTGCCAGCAGCTCTAGGAGAAATTCACCCCTCCACTTT	NA	NA	TRBJ1-6	TRBV21-1
CASSLIGTGHEVRFF	TGTGCCAGCAGCTTAATCGGGACAGGCCACGAGGTACGGTTCTTC	NA	TRBD1	TRBJ2-1	TRBV11-2
CASSADRDTEAFF	TGTGCCAGCAGCGCCGACAGGGACACTGAAGCTTTCTTT	NA	TRBD1	TRBJ1-1	TRBV9
CATSDGERETQYF	TGTGCCACCAGTGATGGGGAGCGTGAGACCCAGTACTTC	NA	NA	TRBJ2-5	TRBV24-1
CASSSDRDLTGELFF	TGTGCCAGCAGCTCGGACAGGGACCTGACCGGGGAGCTGTTTTTT	NA	TRBD1	TRBJ2-2	TRBV3-1/TRBV3-2
CASSPGQASYEQYF	TGTGCCAGCAGCCCGGGACAGGCCTCCTACGAGCAGTACTTC	few	TRBD1	TRBJ2-7	TRBV7-2
CASSLTGGYEQYF	TGTGCCAGCAGCTTGACAGGGGGCTACGAGCAGTACTTC	NA	TRBD1	TRBJ2-7	TRBV11-2
CASSHARPGLPGELFF	TGCGCCAGCAGCCACGCACGACCGGGACTCCCCGGCGAACTGTTTTTT	NA	NA	TRBJ1-4	TRBV4-3
CASSFREGDQPQHF	TGTGCCAGCAGCTTTAGGGAGGGGGATCAGCCCCAGCATTTT	NA	NA	TRBJ1-5	TRBV7-8
CASSVLSSYNEQFF	TGTGCCAGCAGTGTATTGAGCTCCTACAATGAGCAGTTCTTC	NA	NA	TRBJ2-1	TRBV2
CASSFNPGLAGLVGTGELFF	TGTGCCAGCAGCTTTAACCCGGGACTAGCGGGGTTAGTCGGCACCGGGGAGCTGTTTTTT	NA	TRBD2	TRBJ2-2	TRBV9
CASSQISTTYYGYTF	TGTGCCAGCAGCCAGATCTCTACCACTTACTATGGCTACACCTTC	NA	NA	TRBJ1-2	TRBV16